This T cell receptor beta chain was obtained from a study of shared clonotypes between healthy human individuals. General study results and limits: In general, naive subsets displayed greater estimated richness than memory subsets did.

Assay: immunoSEQ multiplex PCR; the TCRdb copy retains only in-frame clones and omits some. There are some 240,000 clones in the sample; 50% to 80% occur only once, and over 8.5% lies in the top ten. This CDR3 comprises 14 residues. The ends were cut back, 7 bases at V and 6 bases at J, with 15 bases in the middle. Germline CDR1 is MGHDK and CDR2 is SYGVNS. This clone was seen more than once but under ten times. Its target is unknown. The chain employs TRBV25-1 and TRBJ2-2, with a tentative D call TRBD2 (6 bases). Material: memory CD4+ T cells sorted from blood. Specified subset: CD45RA-negative fraction. The receptor's source is a man aged 25-40 years in good health. The CDR3 loop reads CASTAGGKSGELFF. The CDR3 region has the DNA TGTGCCAGCACGGCCGGCGGGAAATCCGGGGAGCTGTTTTTT.